These T cell receptor beta chains were read from a single sample in a study of vaccination and CD4 T cells after COVID-19. TCRdb reprocessed the PCR reads via MiXCR and lists one record per CDR3 protein. The sample has around 21,000 distinct CDR3 sequences; roughly 56% are singletons. The antigens these receptors bind are not known. The specimen sequenced was CD4+ T cells from blood, cultured in vitro. The receptors stem from a human donor who had recovered from COVID-19. Both conserved end residues are part of each CDR3. The D gene is left open where the match is weak. Part of the rows lack a size; the others show once, few, many or a class for expanded clones.

V gene: TRBV20-1; clone size: -; D gene: TRBD1; J gene: TRBJ2-1; CDR3 protein: CSAGDRGLRNEQFF; CDR3 DNA: TGCAGTGCTGGAGACAGGGGTCTACGCAATGAGCAGTTCTTC
V gene: TRBV7-9; clone size: -; D gene: -; J gene: TRBJ1-1; CDR3 protein: CASSLGDGRNTEAFF; CDR3 DNA: TGTGCCAGCAGCTTAGGGGACGGGAGGAACACTGAAGCTTTCTTT
V gene: TRBV20-1; clone size: -; D gene: -; J gene: TRBJ2-7; CDR3 protein: CSARDQGLAYEQYF; CDR3 DNA: TGCAGTGCTAGAGATCAAGGTTTAGCCTACGAGCAGTACTTC
V gene: TRBV24-1; clone size: few; D gene: -; J gene: TRBJ2-7; CDR3 protein: CATSDLLAGAQQYF; CDR3 DNA: TGTGCCACCAGTGATTTGCTGGCGGGGGCCCAGCAGTACTTC
V gene: TRBV7-2; clone size: few; D gene: TRBD1; J gene: TRBJ1-2; CDR3 protein: CASSETGYFGYTF; CDR3 DNA: TGTGCCAGCAGCGAGACAGGGTACTTTGGCTACACCTTC
V gene: TRBV6-2/TRBV6-3; clone size: -; D gene: -; J gene: TRBJ1-1; CDR3 protein: CASSSEGGRNTEAFF; CDR3 DNA: TGTGCCAGCAGTTCAGAGGGCGGTAGGAACACTGAAGCTTTCTTT
V gene: TRBV6-1; clone size: -; D gene: -; J gene: TRBJ2-5; CDR3 protein: CASSGAAGGQETQYF; CDR3 DNA: TGTGCCAGCAGTGGAGCGGCCGGGGGTCAAGAGACCCAGTACTTC
V gene: TRBV7-2; clone size: -; D gene: TRBD1; J gene: TRBJ1-5; CDR3 protein: CASSATGGPNQPQHF; CDR3 DNA: TGTGCCAGCAGCGCGACAGGGGGTCCCAATCAGCCCCAGCATTTT
V gene: TRBV4-2; clone size: -; D gene: -; J gene: TRBJ2-7; CDR3 protein: CASSQVSPQRSSYEQYF; CDR3 DNA: TGTGCCAGCAGCCAAGTGTCCCCCCAGCGGAGCTCCTACGAGCAGTACTTC
V gene: TRBV20-1; clone size: few; D gene: -; J gene: TRBJ1-5; CDR3 protein: CSARSGRSNQPQHF; CDR3 DNA: TGCAGTGCTAGATCCGGACGGAGCAATCAGCCCCAGCATTTT
V gene: TRBV20-1; clone size: few; D gene: TRBD1; J gene: TRBJ2-3; CDR3 protein: CSARTGTADTQYF; CDR3 DNA: TGCAGTGCCAGGACAGGGACCGCAGATACGCAGTATTTT
V gene: TRBV9; clone size: -; D gene: TRBD1; J gene: TRBJ1-1; CDR3 protein: CASSVGQVTEAFF; CDR3 DNA: TGTGCCAGCAGCGTTGGACAGGTCACTGAAGCTTTCTTT
V gene: TRBV20-1; clone size: -; D gene: TRBD1; J gene: TRBJ1-1; CDR3 protein: CSARQGYEAFF; CDR3 DNA: TGCAGTGCTCGACAGGGGTATGAAGCTTTCTTT
V gene: TRBV6-1; clone size: few; D gene: TRBD2; J gene: TRBJ2-2; CDR3 protein: CASSRLAGENTGELFF; CDR3 DNA: TGTGCCAGCAGCCGACTAGCGGGGGAGAACACCGGGGAGCTGTTTTTT
V gene: TRBV19; clone size: -; D gene: -; J gene: TRBJ1-1; CDR3 protein: CASSLGSENTEAFF; CDR3 DNA: TGTGCCAGTAGTTTGGGCAGTGAGAACACTGAAGCTTTCTTT
V gene: TRBV7-2; clone size: once; D gene: -; J gene: TRBJ2-3; CDR3 protein: CASSLTRDTDTQYF; CDR3 DNA: TGTGCCAGCAGCTTAACACGGGACACAGATACGCAGTATTTT
V gene: TRBV7-2; clone size: -; D gene: -; J gene: TRBJ2-3; CDR3 protein: CASSPTGDTQYF; CDR3 DNA: TGTGCCAGCAGCCCGACAGGAGATACGCAGTATTTT
V gene: TRBV20-1; clone size: -; D gene: -; J gene: TRBJ1-1; CDR3 protein: CSARDPAGPDTEAFF; CDR3 DNA: TGCAGTGCTAGAGACCCGGCGGGGCCGGACACTGAAGCTTTCTTT
V gene: TRBV2; clone size: few; D gene: TRBD1; J gene: TRBJ2-2; CDR3 protein: CASSEWTGATGELFF; CDR3 DNA: TGTGCCAGCAGTGAATGGACAGGGGCCACCGGGGAGCTGTTTTTT
V gene: TRBV11-3; clone size: -; D gene: -; J gene: TRBJ2-7; CDR3 protein: CASSQGQIYEQYF; CDR3 DNA: TGTGCCAGCAGCCAGGGGCAGATATACGAGCAGTACTTC
V gene: TRBV2; clone size: few; D gene: -; J gene: TRBJ1-2; CDR3 protein: CASSLAVHGYTF; CDR3 DNA: TGTGCCAGCAGTCTCGCTGTACATGGCTACACCTTC
V gene: TRBV30; clone size: -; D gene: -; J gene: TRBJ1-1; CDR3 protein: CAWSASGVEAFF; CDR3 DNA: TGTGCCTGGAGCGCATCGGGAGTTGAAGCTTTCTTT
V gene: TRBV27; clone size: -; D gene: -; J gene: TRBJ2-1; CDR3 protein: CASRGRLNEQFF; CDR3 DNA: TGTGCCAGCAGAGGACGCTTAAATGAGCAGTTCTTC
V gene: TRBV20-1; clone size: -; D gene: -; J gene: TRBJ2-5; CDR3 protein: CSASSSVETQYF; CDR3 DNA: TGCAGTGCTAGTTCTAGCGTCGAGACCCAGTACTTC
V gene: TRBV7-2; clone size: -; D gene: -; J gene: TRBJ2-3; CDR3 protein: CASSLSGPPDTQYF; CDR3 DNA: TGTGCCAGCAGCTTATCCGGGCCTCCAGATACGCAGTATTTT
V gene: TRBV19; clone size: few; D gene: TRBD2; J gene: TRBJ2-7; CDR3 protein: CASSRHSGSLSYEQYF; CDR3 DNA: TGTGCCAGTAGTAGGCACAGCGGGAGTCTTTCCTACGAGCAGTACTTC
V gene: TRBV7-9; clone size: few; D gene: TRBD1; J gene: TRBJ2-2; CDR3 protein: CASSLDRAVTGELFF; CDR3 DNA: TGTGCCAGCAGCTTGGACAGGGCTGTTACCGGGGAGCTGTTTTTT
V gene: TRBV6-1; clone size: once; D gene: TRBD2; J gene: TRBJ2-7; CDR3 protein: CASTPGGRVGEQYF; CDR3 DNA: TGTGCCAGCACTCCGGGGGGACGGGTCGGGGAGCAGTACTTC
V gene: TRBV7-2; clone size: -; D gene: -; J gene: TRBJ2-7; CDR3 protein: CASSLGGTIWYEQYF; CDR3 DNA: TGTGCCAGCAGCTTAGGGGGGACAATTTGGTACGAGCAGTACTTC
V gene: TRBV5-4; clone size: -; D gene: -; J gene: TRBJ1-4; CDR3 protein: CASSLGGATNEKLFF; CDR3 DNA: TGTGCCAGCAGCTTGGGGGGTGCAACTAATGAAAAACTGTTTTTT
V gene: TRBV7-2; clone size: few; D gene: -; J gene: TRBJ2-7; CDR3 protein: CASSLAYAAVGEQYF; CDR3 DNA: TGTGCCAGCAGCTTAGCGTACGCGGCCGTGGGCGAGCAGTACTTC
V gene: TRBV7-8; clone size: -; D gene: TRBD2; J gene: TRBJ2-7; CDR3 protein: CASSTLTSGSLYF; CDR3 DNA: TGTGCCAGCAGCACCCTGACTAGCGGGAGTCTGTACTTC
V gene: TRBV20-1; clone size: few; D gene: TRBD2; J gene: TRBJ2-5; CDR3 protein: CSAPPAASGGQETQYF; CDR3 DNA: TGCAGTGCTCCCCCAGCGGCTAGCGGGGGCCAAGAGACCCAGTACTTC
V gene: TRBV7-3; clone size: -; D gene: TRBD2; J gene: TRBJ2-1; CDR3 protein: CASSLPAGDSYNEQFF; CDR3 DNA: TGTGCCAGCAGCTTACCGGCGGGGGACTCCTACAATGAGCAGTTCTTC
V gene: TRBV11-3; clone size: -; D gene: -; J gene: TRBJ1-1; CDR3 protein: CASSPTVQGPAFF; CDR3 DNA: TGTGCCAGCAGCCCTACAGTCCAAGGCCCAGCTTTCTTT
V gene: TRBV28; clone size: -; D gene: TRBD1; J gene: TRBJ1-3; CDR3 protein: CASSELGTGAGNTIYF; CDR3 DNA: TGTGCCAGCAGTGAACTAGGGACAGGGGCTGGAAACACCATATATTTT
V gene: TRBV7-2; clone size: -; D gene: TRBD2; J gene: TRBJ2-1; CDR3 protein: CASSSSGRSGGAFF; CDR3 DNA: TGTGCCAGCAGCTCATCGGGACGTAGCGGGGGGGCTTTCTTC
V gene: TRBV7-3; clone size: -; D gene: -; J gene: TRBJ1-1; CDR3 protein: CASSPSGGLEAFF; CDR3 DNA: TGTGCCAGCAGCCCCTCCGGGGGGCTAGAAGCTTTCTTT
V gene: TRBV12-3/TRBV12-4; clone size: -; D gene: TRBD2; J gene: TRBJ2-1; CDR3 protein: CASSLARAGGPNEQFF; CDR3 DNA: TGTGCCAGCAGTTTAGCGCGCGCGGGGGGGCCAAATGAGCAGTTCTTC
V gene: TRBV7-3; clone size: few; D gene: -; J gene: TRBJ1-6; CDR3 protein: CASSLGVDRSPLHF; CDR3 DNA: TGTGCCAGCAGCTTAGGGGTTGATCGATCACCCCTCCACTTT
V gene: TRBV30; clone size: few; D gene: -; J gene: TRBJ1-1; CDR3 protein: CAWTRTGGTEAFF; CDR3 DNA: TGTGCCTGGACTAGGACGGGGGGCACTGAAGCTTTCTTT
V gene: TRBV20-1; clone size: -; D gene: -; J gene: TRBJ2-3; CDR3 protein: CSASFGQDWVTDTQYF; CDR3 DNA: TGCAGTGCTAGTTTCGGGCAGGACTGGGTCACAGATACGCAGTATTTT
V gene: TRBV28; clone size: -; D gene: TRBD1; J gene: TRBJ1-1; CDR3 protein: CASTSADRVGDTEAFF; CDR3 DNA: TGTGCCAGCACCTCAGCGGACAGGGTAGGAGACACTGAAGCTTTCTTT
V gene: TRBV4-3; clone size: -; D gene: -; J gene: TRBJ1-2; CDR3 protein: CASSQEKEGYTF; CDR3 DNA: TGCGCCAGCAGCCAAGAAAAAGAGGGCTACACCTTC
V gene: TRBV7-9; clone size: once; D gene: -; J gene: TRBJ1-1; CDR3 protein: CASSFAENTEAFF; CDR3 DNA: TGTGCCAGCAGCTTTGCGGAGAACACTGAAGCTTTCTTT
V gene: TRBV7-6; clone size: -; D gene: -; J gene: TRBJ2-5; CDR3 protein: CASTLSVGETQYF; CDR3 DNA: TGTGCCAGCACCCTCTCCGTTGGGGAGACCCAGTACTTC
V gene: TRBV12-5; clone size: -; D gene: -; J gene: TRBJ2-5; CDR3 protein: CASGLGQTETQYF; CDR3 DNA: TGTGCTAGTGGTTTGGGCCAGACAGAGACCCAGTACTTC
V gene: TRBV7-6; clone size: -; D gene: -; J gene: TRBJ2-7; CDR3 protein: CASSFSRIHEQYF; CDR3 DNA: TGTGCCAGCAGCTTTTCCAGAATCCACGAGCAGTACTTC
V gene: TRBV6-5; clone size: -; D gene: TRBD2; J gene: TRBJ2-1; CDR3 protein: CASSYSGLDLNEQFF; CDR3 DNA: TGTGCCAGCAGTTACTCGGGACTAGACCTCAATGAGCAGTTCTTC
V gene: TRBV20-1; clone size: -; D gene: -; J gene: TRBJ1-6; CDR3 protein: CSARDLSSSYNSPLHF; CDR3 DNA: TGCAGTGCTAGAGATCTGAGTAGCTCCTATAATTCACCCCTCCACTTT
V gene: TRBV6-5; clone size: -; D gene: TRBD2; J gene: TRBJ2-2; CDR3 protein: CASSYGLAVNTGGLFF; CDR3 DNA: TGTGCCAGCAGTTACGGACTAGCGGTTAACACCGGGGGGCTGTTTTTT
V gene: TRBV7-7; clone size: few; D gene: -; J gene: TRBJ1-6; CDR3 protein: CASSLSRDGNSPLHF; CDR3 DNA: TGTGCTAGCAGCTTATCCCGGGACGGTAATTCACCCCTCCACTTT
V gene: TRBV28; clone size: -; D gene: -; J gene: TRBJ2-7; CDR3 protein: CASRLGSFRSGQYF; CDR3 DNA: TGTGCCAGCAGGTTGGGTAGTTTCAGGTCGGGGCAGTACTTC
V gene: TRBV5-1; clone size: once; D gene: -; J gene: TRBJ2-5; CDR3 protein: CASSLEGGRQETQYF; CDR3 DNA: TGCGCCAGCAGCTTGGAGGGCGGCAGACAAGAGACCCAGTACTTC
V gene: TRBV7-2; clone size: once; D gene: -; J gene: TRBJ2-1; CDR3 protein: CASSLLVSSYNEQFF; CDR3 DNA: TGTGCCAGCAGCTTACTGGTGAGCTCCTACAATGAGCAGTTCTTC